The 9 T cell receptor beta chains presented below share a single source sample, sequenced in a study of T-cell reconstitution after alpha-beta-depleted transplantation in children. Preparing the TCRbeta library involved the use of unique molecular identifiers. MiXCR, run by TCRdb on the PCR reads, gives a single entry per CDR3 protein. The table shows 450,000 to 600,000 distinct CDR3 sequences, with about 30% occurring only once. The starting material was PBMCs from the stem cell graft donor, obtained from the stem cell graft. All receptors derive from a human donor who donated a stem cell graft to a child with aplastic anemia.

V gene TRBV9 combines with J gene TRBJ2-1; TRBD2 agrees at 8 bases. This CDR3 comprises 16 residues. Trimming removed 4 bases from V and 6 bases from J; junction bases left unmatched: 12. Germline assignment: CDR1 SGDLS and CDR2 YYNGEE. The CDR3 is CASSPGGGITFNEQFF. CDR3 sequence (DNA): TGTGCCAGCAGCCCGGGAGGGGGAATTACATTCAATGAGCAGTTCTTC.

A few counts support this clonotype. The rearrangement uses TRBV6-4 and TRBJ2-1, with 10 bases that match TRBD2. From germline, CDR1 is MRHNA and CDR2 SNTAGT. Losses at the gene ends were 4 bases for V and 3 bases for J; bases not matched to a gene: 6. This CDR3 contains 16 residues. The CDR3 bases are TGTGCCAGCAGTGGGTCCGGGACTAGCGTCTACAATGAGCAGTTCTTC. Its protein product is CASSGSGTSVYNEQFF.

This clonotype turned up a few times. The CDR3: CSAKTQGGLAKNIQYF. For the CDR3, the DNA is TGCAGTGCTAAGACCCAGGGCGGGCTAGCCAAAAACATTCAGTACTTC. The J gene is TRBJ2-4, the V gene TRBV20-1; possibly TRBD1 or TRBD2 for D (5 bases each). Germline-derived CDR1 and CDR2 are DFQATT and SNEGSKA (reference sequence). V lost 4 bases and J 0 bases, leaving 16 bases between the germline ends. The CDR3 has 16 amino acids.

The CDR3 nucleotides read TGCGCCAGCAGCTTGGGGGAATATGGAATTAACACTGAAGCTTTCTTT. Protein sequence: CASSLGEYGINTEAFF. The genes are TRBV5-1 and TRBJ1-1; D not resolved. Germline V gene lookup returns CDR1 SGHRS and CDR2 YFSETQ. This CDR3 is 16 amino acids long. Trimming stripped 0 bases from V and 2 bases from J, with 14 bases between.

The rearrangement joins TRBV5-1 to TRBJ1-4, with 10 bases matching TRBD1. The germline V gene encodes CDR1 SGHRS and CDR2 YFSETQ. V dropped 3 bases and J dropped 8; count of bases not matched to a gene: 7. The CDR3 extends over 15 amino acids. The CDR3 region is CASSSRQGANEKLFF. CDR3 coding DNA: TGCGCCAGCAGCTCACGACAGGGGGCAAACGAAAAACTGTTTTTT.

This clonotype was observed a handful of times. The CDR3 reads CASRGLQVRPEQYV. The CDR3 DNA sequence: TGTGCCAGCAGGGGGTTACAAGTTCGTCCCGAGCAGTACGTC. The rearrangement uses TRBV6-1 and TRBJ2-7, with no clear D. The germline CDR1 and CDR2 sequences are MNHNS and SASEGT. V dropped 6 bases and J dropped 6 bases, with 18 bases sitting between them. CDR3 length: 14 amino acids.

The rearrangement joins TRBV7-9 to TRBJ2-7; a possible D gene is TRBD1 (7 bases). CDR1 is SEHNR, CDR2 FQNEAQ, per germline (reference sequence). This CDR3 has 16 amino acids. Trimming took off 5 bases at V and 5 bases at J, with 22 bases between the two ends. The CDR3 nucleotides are TGTGCCAGCAGCCTCGTAGGAGGGGGCCAGGGCCACGAGCAGTACTTC. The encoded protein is CASSLVGGGQGHEQYF. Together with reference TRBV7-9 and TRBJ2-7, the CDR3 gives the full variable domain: DTGVSQNPRHKITKRGQNVTFRCDPISEHNRLYWYRQTLGQGPEFLTYFQNEAQLEKSRLLSDRFSAERPKGSFSTLEIQRTEQGDSAMYLCASSLVGGGQGHEQYFGPGTRLTVT.

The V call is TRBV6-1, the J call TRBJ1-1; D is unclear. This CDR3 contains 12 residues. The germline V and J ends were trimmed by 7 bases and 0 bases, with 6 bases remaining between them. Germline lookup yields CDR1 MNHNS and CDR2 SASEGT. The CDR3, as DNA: TGTGCCAGCACGCGACTGAACACTGAAGCTTTCTTT. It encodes CASTRLNTEAFF.

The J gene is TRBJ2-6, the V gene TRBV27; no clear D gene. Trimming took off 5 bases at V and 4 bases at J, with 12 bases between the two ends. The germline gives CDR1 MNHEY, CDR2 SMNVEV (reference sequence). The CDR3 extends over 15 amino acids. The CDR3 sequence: CASSPRPPGANVLTF. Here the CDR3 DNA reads TGTGCCAGCAGTCCCCGACCCCCCGGGGCCAACGTCCTGACTTTC.